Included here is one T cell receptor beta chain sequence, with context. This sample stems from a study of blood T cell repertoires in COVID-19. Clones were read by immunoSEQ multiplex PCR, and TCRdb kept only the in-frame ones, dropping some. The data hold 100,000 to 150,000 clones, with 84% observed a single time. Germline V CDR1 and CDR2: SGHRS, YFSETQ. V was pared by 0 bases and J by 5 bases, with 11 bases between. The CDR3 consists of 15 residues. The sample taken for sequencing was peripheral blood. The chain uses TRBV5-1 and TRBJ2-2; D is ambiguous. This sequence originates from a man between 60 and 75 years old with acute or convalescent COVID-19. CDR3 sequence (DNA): TGCGCCAGCAGCTTGGGGGCGATGTCGACCGGGGAGCTGTTTTTT. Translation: CASSLGAMSTGELFF.